Listed below are T cell receptor beta chains from one sample, sequenced in a study of beta chain features in type 1 diabetes. Method: immunoSEQ multiplex PCR; TCRdb's copy keeps in-frame clones and lacks some. Seen here are 120,000 to 150,000 clones, around 9.3% observed once, and the top ten hold approximately 1.3%. Sequencing was carried out using naive CD4+ T cells from blood. All receptors derive from a man aged 18-30 years in good health. Each CDR3 is given with its conserved first and last residue. Fields, in order: J gene, V gene, clone size, D gene, CDR3 protein, CDR3 DNA. D genes are given only for firm matches. Clone size is given for some rows only: seen once, a few or many times, or a class if the clone is expanded.

TRBJ1-1 TRBV30 many - CAWSRSQRGAFF TGTGCCTGGAGCCGGTCCCAACGGGGGGCTTTCTTT
TRBJ1-5 TRBV7-3 few - CASSLIYGYQPQHF TGTGCCAGCAGCTTAATTTACGGGTATCAGCCCCAGCATTTT
TRBJ2-5 TRBV4-3 many - CASSQDIGVETQYF TGCGCCAGCAGCCAAGATATCGGGGTAGAGACCCAGTACTTC
TRBJ2-7 TRBV5-1 - - CASSLGGGTFYEQYF TGCGCCAGCAGCTTGGGGGGAGGGACATTCTACGAGCAGTACTTC
TRBJ2-5 TRBV28 - TRBD2 CASTPRRGQETQYF TGTGCCAGCACTCCCAGGCGGGGGCAAGAGACCCAGTACTTC
TRBJ2-2 TRBV7-9 few TRBD1 CASSHPDRGSTGELFF TGTGCCAGCAGCCATCCGGACAGGGGAAGCACCGGGGAGCTGTTTTTT
TRBJ2-2 TRBV7-3 few - CASSLERRESGGELFF TGTGCCAGCAGCTTAGAGCGACGGGAGAGCGGCGGGGAGCTGTTTTTT
TRBJ2-5 TRBV7-2 - TRBD2 CASSLPSLAGGRETQYF TGTGCCAGCAGCTTACCCTCTCTTGCGGGGGGGCGGGAGACCCAGTACTTC
TRBJ2-5 TRBV11-2 few - CASSLQGSRETQYF TGTGCCAGCAGCTTACAGGGGTCGAGGGAGACCCAGTACTTC
TRBJ2-4 TRBV7-2 many - CASRKEDQNIQYF TGTGCCAGCAGGAAGGAGGACCAAAACATTCAGTACTTC
TRBJ2-3 TRBV9 few TRBD1 CASSVFPGTGGKDTQYF TGTGCCAGCAGCGTATTCCCCGGGACAGGGGGCAAAGATACGCAGTATTTT
TRBJ1-6 TRBV20-1 - - CSAPRHSPLHF TGCAGTGCTCCGAGGCATTCACCCCTCCACTTT
TRBJ1-1 TRBV20-1 - TRBD1 CSAVGQGEAFF TGCAGTGCAGTTGGACAGGGGGAAGCTTTCTTT
TRBJ2-6 TRBV4-3 - - CASSQVTRSTGANVLTF TGCGCCAGCAGCCAAGTTACTAGATCCACTGGGGCCAACGTCCTGACTTTC
TRBJ2-7 TRBV30 few - CAWTQGNRYEQYF TGTGCCTGGACCCAGGGGAATCGCTACGAGCAGTACTTC
TRBJ2-2 TRBV7-6 few - CASSYQEAGELFF TGTGCCAGCAGCTACCAAGAGGCCGGGGAGCTGTTTTTT
TRBJ1-4 TRBV5-1 - - CASSLDRSNEKLFF TGCGCCAGCAGCTTGGACAGGTCAAATGAAAAACTGTTTTTT
TRBJ2-5 TRBV28 - TRBD1 CASSSPRKQGAGETQYF TGTGCCAGCAGTTCCCCTAGAAAACAGGGGGCGGGAGAGACCCAGTACTTC
TRBJ2-3 TRBV30 - - CAWSVGHPSTDTQYF TGTGCCTGGAGTGTGGGACATCCTAGCACAGATACGCAGTATTTT
TRBJ2-1 TRBV10-2 few - CASSEQARNEQFF TGCGCCAGCAGTGAACAGGCCCGCAATGAGCAGTTCTTC
TRBJ1-6 TRBV9 - - CASRPTVNNSPLHF TGTGCCAGCAGACCTACAGTTAATAATTCACCCCTCCACTTT
TRBJ1-4 TRBV7-6 many - CASSRRGGEKLFF TGTGCCAGCAGCCGACGCGGGGGCGAAAAACTGTTTTTT
TRBJ2-7 TRBV2 few TRBD1 CASSEGQGSTYEQYF TGTGCCAGCAGTGAGGGACAGGGATCGACCTACGAGCAGTACTTC
TRBJ2-3 TRBV6-5 - - CASSYSRAGWYF TGTGCCAGCAGTTACTCTAGGGCGGGTTGGTATTTT
TRBJ1-2 TRBV29-1 few - CSVEEGGAHSSLPYGYTF TGCAGCGTTGAAGAAGGAGGGGCTCATAGCAGCCTCCCCTATGGCTACACCTTC